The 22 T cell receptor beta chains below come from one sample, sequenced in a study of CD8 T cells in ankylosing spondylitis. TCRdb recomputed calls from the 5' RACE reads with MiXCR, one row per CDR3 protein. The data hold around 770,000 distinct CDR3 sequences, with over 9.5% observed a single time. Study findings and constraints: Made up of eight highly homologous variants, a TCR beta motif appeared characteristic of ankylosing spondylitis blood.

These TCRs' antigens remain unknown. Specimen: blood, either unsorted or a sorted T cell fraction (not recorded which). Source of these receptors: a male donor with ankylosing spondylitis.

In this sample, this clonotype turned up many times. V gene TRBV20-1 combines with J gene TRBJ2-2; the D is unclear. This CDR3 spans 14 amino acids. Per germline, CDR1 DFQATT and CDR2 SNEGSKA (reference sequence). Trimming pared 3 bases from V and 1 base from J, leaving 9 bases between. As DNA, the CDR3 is TGCAGTGCTAGTCCCTCGGTGAACACCGGGGAGCTGTTTTTT. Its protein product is CSASPSVNTGELFF.

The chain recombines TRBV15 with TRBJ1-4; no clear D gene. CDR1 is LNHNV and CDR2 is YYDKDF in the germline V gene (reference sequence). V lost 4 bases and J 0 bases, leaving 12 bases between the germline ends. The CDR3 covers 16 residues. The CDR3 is CATSIRLIATNEKLFF. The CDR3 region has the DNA TGTGCCACCAGCATCCGACTCATTGCAACTAATGAAAAACTGTTTTTT.

Here the CDR3 DNA reads TGCAGTGCTAACCGGGACAGGGGGCTCTACGAGCAGTACTTC. Its translation is CSANRDRGLYEQYF. The V and J genes are TRBV20-1 and TRBJ2-7; 12 positions agree with TRBD1. The germline V gene encodes CDR1 DFQATT and CDR2 SNEGSKA (reference sequence). V lost 4 bases, J lost 3 bases, and 4 bases stayed unmatched. This CDR3 contains 14 residues.

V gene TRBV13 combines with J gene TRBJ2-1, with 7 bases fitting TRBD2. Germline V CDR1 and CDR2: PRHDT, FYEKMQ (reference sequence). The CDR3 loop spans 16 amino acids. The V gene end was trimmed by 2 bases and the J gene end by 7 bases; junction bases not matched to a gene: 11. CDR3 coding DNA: TGTGCCAGCAGCTTAAGTTTCGCGGGAGATAAGAATGAGCAGTTCTTC. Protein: CASSLSFAGDKNEQFF.

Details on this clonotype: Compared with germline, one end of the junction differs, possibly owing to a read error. CDR3 nucleotides: TGTGCCAGCGGGGAGGCACCGAACGCTGAAGCTTTCTTT. Residues: CASGEAPNAEAFF. The V and J genes are TRBV7-9 and TRBJ1-1; D is unresolved. Germline lookup yields CDR1 SEHNR and CDR2 FQNEAQ (reference sequence). CDR3 length equals 13 residues.

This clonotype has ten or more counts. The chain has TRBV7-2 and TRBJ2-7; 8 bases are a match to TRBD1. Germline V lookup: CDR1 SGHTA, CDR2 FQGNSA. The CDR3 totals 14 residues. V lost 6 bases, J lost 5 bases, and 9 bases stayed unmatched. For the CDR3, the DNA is TGTGCCAGCAGGAGGGGACAGGAGGGCGACGAGCAGTACTTC. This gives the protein CASRRGQEGDEQYF. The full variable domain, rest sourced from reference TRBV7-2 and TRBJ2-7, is GAGVSQSPSNKVTEKGKDVELRCDPISGHTALYWYRQSLGQGLEFLIYFQGNSAPDKSGLPSDRFSAERTGGSVSTLTIQRTQQEDSAVYLCASRRGQEGDEQYFGPGTRLTVT.

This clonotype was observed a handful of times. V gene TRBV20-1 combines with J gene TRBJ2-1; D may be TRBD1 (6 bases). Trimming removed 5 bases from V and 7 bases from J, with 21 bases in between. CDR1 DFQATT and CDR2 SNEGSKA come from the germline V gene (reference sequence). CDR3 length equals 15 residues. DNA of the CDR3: TGCAGTGCTTACCGAGGGGGTGCCAGCAGGAATGAGCAGTTCTTC. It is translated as CSAYRGGASRNEQFF.

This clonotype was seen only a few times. The DNA for the CDR3 is TGTGCCAGCAGTTCGCAAGGGGTGTATCAGCCCCAGCATTTT. Translation gives CASSSQGVYQPQHF. The chain recombines TRBV27 with TRBJ1-5; the D gene is possibly TRBD1 (5 bases). Germline V gene data show CDR1 as MNHEY and CDR2 as SMNVEV (reference sequence). This CDR3 spans 14 amino acids. Trimming stripped 4 bases from V and 5 bases from J, with 12 bases between.

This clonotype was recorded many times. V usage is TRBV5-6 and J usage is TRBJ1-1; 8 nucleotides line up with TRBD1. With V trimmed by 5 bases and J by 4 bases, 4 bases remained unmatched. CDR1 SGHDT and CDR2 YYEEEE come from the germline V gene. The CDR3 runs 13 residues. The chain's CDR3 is CASSLDRATEAFF. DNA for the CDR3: TGTGCCAGCAGTCTGGACAGGGCCACTGAAGCTTTCTTT.

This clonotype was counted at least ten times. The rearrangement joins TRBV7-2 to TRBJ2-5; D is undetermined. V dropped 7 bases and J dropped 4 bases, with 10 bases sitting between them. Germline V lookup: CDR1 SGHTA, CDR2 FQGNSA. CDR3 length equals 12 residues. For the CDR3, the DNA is TGTGCCAGCACACTTTCTGGAGAGACCCAGTACTTC. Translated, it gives CASTLSGETQYF.

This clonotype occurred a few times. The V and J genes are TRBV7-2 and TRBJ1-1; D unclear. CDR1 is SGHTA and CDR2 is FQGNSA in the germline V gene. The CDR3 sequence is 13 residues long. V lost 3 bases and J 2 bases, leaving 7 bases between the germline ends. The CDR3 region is CASSFTINTEAFF. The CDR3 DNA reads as TGTGCCAGCAGCTTTACCATAAACACTGAAGCTTTCTTT.

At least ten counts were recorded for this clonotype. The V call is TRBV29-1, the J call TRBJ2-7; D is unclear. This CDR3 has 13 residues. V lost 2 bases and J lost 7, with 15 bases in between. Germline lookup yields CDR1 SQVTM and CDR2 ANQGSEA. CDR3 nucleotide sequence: TGCAGCGTTGAACCTCTGAGAAACGGGGAGCAGTACTTC. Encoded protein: CSVEPLRNGEQYF.

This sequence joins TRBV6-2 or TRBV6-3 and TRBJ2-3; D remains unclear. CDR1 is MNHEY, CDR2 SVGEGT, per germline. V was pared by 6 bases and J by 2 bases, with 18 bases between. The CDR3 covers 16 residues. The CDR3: CASSYTRDGYTDTQYF. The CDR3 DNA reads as TGTGCCAGCAGCTACACTCGCGACGGATACACAGATACGCAGTATTTT.

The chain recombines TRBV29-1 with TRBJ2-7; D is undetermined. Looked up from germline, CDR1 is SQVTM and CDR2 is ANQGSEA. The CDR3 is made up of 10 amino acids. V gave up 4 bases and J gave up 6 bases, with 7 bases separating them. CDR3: CSVGSGEQYF. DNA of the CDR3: TGCAGCGTTGGATCGGGCGAGCAGTACTTC.

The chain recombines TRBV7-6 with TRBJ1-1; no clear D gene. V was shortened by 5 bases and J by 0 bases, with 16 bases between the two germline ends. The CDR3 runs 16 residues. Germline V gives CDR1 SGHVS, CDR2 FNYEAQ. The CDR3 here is CASSPGEGIMNTEAFF. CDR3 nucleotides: TGTGCCAGCAGCCCCGGGGAGGGTATTATGAACACTGAAGCTTTCTTT. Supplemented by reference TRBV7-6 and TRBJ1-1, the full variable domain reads GAGVSQSPRYKVTKRGQDVALRCDPISGHVSLYWYRQALGQGPEFLTYFNYEAQQDKSGLPNDRFSAERPEGSISTLTIQRTEQRDSAMYRCASSPGEGIMNTEAFFGQGTRLTVV.

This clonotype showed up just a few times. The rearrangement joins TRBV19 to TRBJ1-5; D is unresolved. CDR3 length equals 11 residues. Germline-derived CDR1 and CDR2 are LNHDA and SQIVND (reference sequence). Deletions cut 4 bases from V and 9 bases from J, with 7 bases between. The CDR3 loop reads CASSRGSPQHF. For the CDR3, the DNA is TGTGCCAGTAGTAGGGGATCGCCCCAGCATTTT.

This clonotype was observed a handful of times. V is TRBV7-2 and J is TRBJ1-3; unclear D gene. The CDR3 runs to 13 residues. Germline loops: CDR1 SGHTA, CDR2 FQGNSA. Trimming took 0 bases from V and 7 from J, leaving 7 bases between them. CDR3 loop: CASSLAAWNTIYF. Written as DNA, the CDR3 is TGTGCCAGCAGCTTAGCGGCTTGGAACACCATATATTTT. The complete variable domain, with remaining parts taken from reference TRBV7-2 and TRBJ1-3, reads GAGVSQSPSNKVTEKGKDVELRCDPISGHTALYWYRQSLGQGLEFLIYFQGNSAPDKSGLPSDRFSAERTGGSVSTLTIQRTQQEDSAVYLCASSLAAWNTIYFGEGSWLTVV.

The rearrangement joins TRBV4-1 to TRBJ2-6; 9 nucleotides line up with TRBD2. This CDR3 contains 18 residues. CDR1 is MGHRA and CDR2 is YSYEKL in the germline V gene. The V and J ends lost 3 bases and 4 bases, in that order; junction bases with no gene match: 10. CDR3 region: CASSHRLAGPRGANVLTF. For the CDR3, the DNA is TGCGCCAGCAGCCATCGCCTAGCGGGGCCTAGGGGGGCCAACGTCCTGACTTTC.

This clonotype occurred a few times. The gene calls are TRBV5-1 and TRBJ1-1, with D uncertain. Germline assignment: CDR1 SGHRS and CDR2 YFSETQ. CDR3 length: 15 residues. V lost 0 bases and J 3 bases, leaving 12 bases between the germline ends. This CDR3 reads CASSLGRDRDTEAFF. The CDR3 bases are TGCGCCAGCAGCTTGGGACGGGATCGGGACACTGAAGCTTTCTTT.

CDR3 sequence: CATSSEAGYQETQYF. CDR3 nucleotides: TGTGCCACCAGTTCGGAGGCGGGGTACCAAGAGACCCAGTACTTC. The chain uses TRBV24-1 and TRBJ2-5; the D gene is possibly TRBD2 (6 bases). Germline values: CDR1 KGHDR, CDR2 SFDVKD. V was pared by 6 bases and J by 0 bases, with 13 bases between. The CDR3 is 15 amino acids.

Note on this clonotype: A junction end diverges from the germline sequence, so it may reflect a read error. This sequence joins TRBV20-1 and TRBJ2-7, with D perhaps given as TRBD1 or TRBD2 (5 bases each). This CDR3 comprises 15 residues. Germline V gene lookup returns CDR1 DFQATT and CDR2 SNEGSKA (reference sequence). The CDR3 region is CCARSPGTTKGEQYF. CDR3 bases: TGCTGTGCTAGATCCCCCGGGACGACAAAAGGGGAGCAGTACTTC.

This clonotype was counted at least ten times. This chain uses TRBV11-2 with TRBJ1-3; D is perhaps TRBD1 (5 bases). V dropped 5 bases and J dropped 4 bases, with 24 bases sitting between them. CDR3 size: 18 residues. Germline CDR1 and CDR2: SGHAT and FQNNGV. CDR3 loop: CASSTTRGGMAKGNTIYF. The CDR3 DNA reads TGTGCCAGCAGCACAACGCGGGGGGGGATGGCGAAAGGAAACACCATATATTTT.